This is a list of T cell receptor beta chains from one sample in a study of blood T cell repertoires in COVID-19. Using immunoSEQ multiplex PCR, the repertoire was profiled, and TCRdb retains in-frame clones only, with some absent. The sample includes some 530,000 clones, approximately 83% of them seen just once. The sequencing sample was made of peripheral blood. These receptors were collected from a human donor in a cohort sampled during active COVID-19. Both conserved end residues are trimmed from each CDR3.

J gene: TRBJ2-1
V gene: TRBV28
CDR3 protein: ASSLFSGKSDEQF

J gene: TRBJ1-3
V gene: TRBV6-5
CDR3 protein: ASSYGRAGNTIY

J gene: TRBJ1-5
V gene: TRBV28
CDR3 protein: ASNGREFSNQPQH

J gene: TRBJ1-1
V gene: TRBV6-2/TRBV6-3
CDR3 protein: ASSRITGGKQAEAF

J gene: TRBJ2-1
V gene: TRBV7-9
CDR3 protein: ASSFPGTSGSKDPYEQF

J gene: TRBJ1-6
V gene: TRBV3-1/TRBV3-2
CDR3 protein: ASSQVGVGSPLH

J gene: TRBJ2-3
V gene: TRBV6-5
CDR3 protein: ATQWTSGSTDTQY

J gene: TRBJ2-1
V gene: TRBV7-2
CDR3 protein: ASSLSSGSSSYNEQF

J gene: TRBJ1-3
V gene: TRBV19
CDR3 protein: ASSIQVNSGNTIY

J gene: TRBJ2-4
V gene: TRBV14
CDR3 protein: ASSPSGTRNLAKNIQY

J gene: TRBJ2-1
V gene: TRBV19
CDR3 protein: ATGQTTYNEQF

J gene: TRBJ1-5
V gene: TRBV18
CDR3 protein: ASSPTGGFNQPQH